A selection of T cell receptor beta chains follows, all from one sample in a study of blood T cell repertoires in COVID-19. TCRdb keeps only in-frame clones here, not all; method: immunoSEQ multiplex PCR. The sample has about 310,000 clones, around 87% seen once. What was sequenced was peripheral blood. The receptors originated from a man aged 45-60 years with active or convalescent COVID-19. CDR3s include the opening cysteine and the closing phenylalanine or tryptophan. A D gene is named only where the DNA matches it firmly. Clone size, where shown, is once, few, many, or a class for clones that have expanded.

few TRBD1 TRBJ1-2 TRBV14 CASSQAARTGGNYGYTF TGTGCCAGCAGCCAAGCGGCTCGGACAGGGGGTAACTATGGCTACACCTTC
- TRBD1 TRBJ2-5 TRBV18 CASSPRSGTGSQETQYF TGTGCCAGCTCACCAAGGTCCGGGACAGGGTCCCAAGAGACCCAGTACTTC
- - TRBJ1-2 TRBV30 CAWSGGEGYTF TGTGCCTGGAGTGGGGGGGAAGGCTACACCTTC
- - TRBJ1-2 TRBV18 CASSPPGSGTWAKDYTF TGTGCCAGCTCACCACCGGGTAGTGGGACATGGGCTAAGGACTACACCTTC
- - TRBJ2-7 TRBV7-2 CASSLLVEGYEQYF TGTGCCAGCAGCTTACTAGTGGAGGGCTACGAGCAGTACTTC
- TRBD1 TRBJ1-3 TRBV28 CASSAPGQGLSGNTIYF TGTGCCAGCAGCGCCCCGGGACAGGGGCTTTCTGGAAACACCATATATTTT
- - TRBJ2-7 TRBV2 CASSGPGTLIQLTDPYEQYF TGTGCCAGCAGCGGCCCCGGGACTCTGATTCAACTGACTGACCCCTACGAGCAGTACTTC
- - TRBJ2-3 TRBV5-4 CASHLGRTDTQYF TGTGCCAGCCACCTTGGCCGCACAGATACGCAGTATTTT
- - TRBJ2-7 TRBV12-3/TRBV12-4 CASSINYEQYF TGTGCCAGCAGTATCAATTACGAGCAGTACTTC
- - TRBJ2-7 TRBV5-1 CASGRALYEQYF TGCGCCAGCGGGCGAGCCCTCTACGAGCAGTACTTC
- TRBD1 TRBJ1-5 TRBV4-1 CASSQDDRGTNQPQHF TGCGCCAGCAGCCAAGACGACAGGGGGACTAATCAGCCCCAGCATTTT
- - TRBJ2-1 TRBV11-1 CASSSAGSSYNEQFF TGTGCCAGCAGCTCCGCCGGGAGCTCCTACAATGAGCAGTTCTTC
- TRBD1 TRBJ2-5 TRBV19 CASSTGTDQETQYF TGTGCCAGTAGTACGGGGACAGACCAAGAGACCCAGTACTTC
- TRBD1 TRBJ2-1 TRBV2 CASSGTGRRYNEQFF TGTGCCAGCAGTGGGACAGGGCGACGATACAATGAGCAGTTCTTC
- - TRBJ2-6 TRBV7-9 CASSLEGAGANVLTF TGTGCCAGCAGCTTAGAGGGGGCTGGGGCCAACGTCCTGACTTTC
- TRBD1 TRBJ2-6 TRBV27 CASSRTGGAGANVLTF TGTGCCAGCAGTCGCACAGGGGGCGCTGGGGCCAACGTCCTGACTTTC
- TRBD1 TRBJ1-1 TRBV28 CASRLGQGAPFF TGTGCCAGCAGGCTGGGACAGGGGGCTCCTTTCTTT
- - TRBJ1-1 TRBV11-1 CASSWSGPNTEAFF TGTGCCAGCAGCTGGTCAGGGCCGAACACTGAAGCTTTCTTT
- TRBD1 TRBJ2-7 TRBV9 CASSVTGTASEQYF TGTGCCAGCAGCGTGACCGGGACAGCCTCCGAGCAGTACTTC
few TRBD1 TRBJ2-4 TRBV2 CASRGQVGNIQYF TGTGCCAGCAGAGGACAGGTTGGGAACATTCAGTACTTC
- TRBD1 TRBJ1-2 TRBV12-3/TRBV12-4 CASSRTGEFGYTF TGTGCCAGCAGTCGGACAGGGGAATTCGGCTACACCTTC
- TRBD1 TRBJ1-1 TRBV28 CASSALGGEGNTEAFF TGTGCCAGCAGTGCACTAGGGGGCGAGGGGAACACTGAAGCTTTCTTT
- TRBD1 TRBJ1-5 TRBV4-1 CASSRTGGEAQPQHF TGCGCCAGCAGCCGAACAGGGGGCGAGGCTCAGCCCCAGCATTTT
- - TRBJ1-6 TRBV5-1 CASSSRSYNSPLHF TGCGCCAGCAGCTCCAGGTCCTATAATTCACCCCTCCACTTT
- - TRBJ1-2 TRBV28 CASRPGENYGYTF TGTGCCAGCAGACCGGGGGAAAACTATGGCTACACCTTC
- - TRBJ1-4 TRBV10-1 CASAVTPEEKLFF TGCGCCAGCGCCGTTACGCCGGAGGAAAAACTGTTTTTT
- - TRBJ1-5 TRBV12-3/TRBV12-4 CASSFSGQPQHF TGTGCCAGCAGTTTTTCAGGTCAGCCCCAGCATTTT
- TRBD1 TRBJ2-2 TRBV2 CASKGQGGTGELFF TGTGCCAGCAAGGGACAGGGAGGGACCGGGGAGCTGTTTTTT
- - TRBJ1-1 TRBV7-6 CASSLAGEFTEAFF TGTGCCAGCAGCCTCGCAGGGGAATTCACTGAAGCTTTCTTT